A single sample gave rise to the 32 T cell receptor beta chains below, sequenced in a study of shared T cell receptors in the human thymus (dated by TCRdb to 2020 to 2023). Library creation used the immunoSEQ multiplex PCR assay. Entries here come from immuneACCESS through TCRdb and include only in-frame sequences with V and J called. Some clones fail to appear in such tables; in the studies checked, an unresolved V gene covers under half of the shortfall, and the cause of the remainder is unknown. The sample includes roughly 710,000 clones, with approximately 83% observed a single time. 0.0095% to 0.013% of the sample is held by the ten biggest clonotypes. These data also featured in a second study, about human thymus T cells.

The sequenced sample consisted of thymocytes. The source of these receptors is a girl under three years old with a congenital heart defect. Donor details come from another sample of the same person, matched by shared clones.

The rearrangement joins TRBV11-2 to TRBJ1-2, with D unresolved. V was trimmed by 1 base and J by 8 bases, leaving 14 bases between them. Germline V gene data show CDR1 as SGHAT and CDR2 as FQNNGV. This CDR3 is 14 amino acids long. Here the CDR3 DNA reads TGTGCCAGCAGCTTAGGTTTAACCCGGGGAGGCTACACCTTC. Translating gives CASSLGLTRGGYTF.

V is TRBV27 and J is TRBJ2-5; D is ambiguous. Per the germline V gene, CDR1 is MNHEY and CDR2 is SMNVEV (reference sequence). The CDR3 is 11 residues long. V was cut by 6 bases and J by 2 bases, with 4 bases left in between. CDR3 DNA: TGTGCCAGCAGGGCACAAGAGACCCAGTACTTC. This translates into CASRAQETQYF.

The chain employs TRBV4-1 and TRBJ1-5; D gene uncertain. The CDR3 extends over 15 amino acids. Germline-derived CDR1 and CDR2 are MGHRA and YSYEKL. Trimming removed 6 bases at V and 0 bases at J, with 12 bases between. In DNA form, the CDR3 reads TGCGCCAGCAGGCGAGAGAGGTTTAGCAATCAGCCCCAGCATTTT. Its protein product is CASRRERFSNQPQHF.

The rearrangement joins TRBV27 to TRBJ1-2; D uncertain. Looked up from germline, CDR1 is MNHEY and CDR2 is SMNVEV (reference sequence). Trimming removed 10 bases from V and 6 bases from J, with 18 bases in between. This CDR3 comprises 13 residues. CDR3 sequence reads: CATALRGENGYTF. CDR3 in DNA: TGTGCCACCGCCTTACGGGGAGAGAATGGCTACACCTTC.

The rearrangement joins TRBV6-5 to TRBJ1-6; 8 bases fit TRBD1. V lost 8 bases and J lost 8; bases outside the gene matches: 5. Germline V gene data show CDR1 as MNHEY and CDR2 as SVGAGI. CDR3 length equals 13 residues. CDR3 sequence (DNA): TGTGCCAGCGGACAGGGTCGTCATTCACCCCTCCACTTT. Protein sequence: CASGQGRHSPLHF.

The chain joins TRBV19 to TRBJ1-4, with D perhaps TRBD1 (5 bases). V was trimmed by 5 bases and J by 11 bases, leaving 18 bases between them. The CDR3 contains 14 residues. Germline V gene lookup returns CDR1 LNHDA and CDR2 SQIVND (reference sequence). The CDR3 spells CASSVSGPLGKLFF. The DNA for the CDR3 is TGTGCCAGTAGTGTTTCAGGGCCTCTGGGGAAACTGTTTTTT.

The chain links TRBV28 to TRBJ1-4, with D possibly TRBD1 on 5 matching bases. Trimming pared 5 bases from V and 5 bases from J, leaving 15 bases between. Germline values: CDR1 MDHEN, CDR2 SYDVKM. The CDR3 is made up of 15 amino acids. CDR3 amino acids: CASSIRGTGNEKLFF. The CDR3, as DNA: TGTGCCAGCAGTATACGCGGGACGGGGAATGAAAAACTGTTTTTT.

The chain joins TRBV27 to TRBJ2-7, with D perhaps matching TRBD2 (5 bases). The CDR3 extends over 14 amino acids. CDR1 is MNHEY, CDR2 SMNVEV, per germline (reference sequence). With 8 bases removed from V and 0 bases from J, the gap between germline ends came to 14 bases. CDR3 amino acids: CASVDTGSSYEQYF. The CDR3 DNA reads TGTGCCAGCGTCGACACGGGGAGCTCCTACGAGCAGTACTTC.

The CDR3: CASSQGPGQGQETQYF. The CDR3 coding sequence is TGCGCCAGCAGCCAAGGACCCGGACAGGGACAAGAGACCCAGTACTTC. The V and J genes are TRBV4-3 and TRBJ2-5, with 8 bases matching TRBD1. The length of the CDR3 is 16 residues. V lost 1 base to trimming and J lost 2 bases; unmatched junction nucleotides: 6. Germline CDR1 is LGHNA and CDR2 is YSLEER.

The CDR3 is CASSPMGRNTGELFF. CDR3 in DNA: TGTGCCAGCAGCCCCATGGGGAGAAACACCGGGGAGCTGTTTTTT. The J gene is TRBJ2-2, the V gene TRBV7-6, with a weak D call TRBD2 (5 bases). Trimming pared 5 bases from V and 2 bases from J, leaving 12 bases between. The V gene's germline CDR1 is SGHVS and CDR2 FNYEAQ. This CDR3 comprises 15 residues.

The chain combines TRBV2 with TRBJ2-7; possible D gene TRBD2, 6 bases. CDR3 size: 18 residues. The ends were cut back, 4 bases at V and 3 bases at J, with 25 bases in the middle. The germline V gene encodes CDR1 SNHLY and CDR2 FYNNEI. For the CDR3, the DNA is TGTGCCAGCAGTGGGGCCTTTGGGACTCTACGGGTCGACTACGAGCAGTACTTC. Translation gives CASSGAFGTLRVDYEQYF.

The rearrangement links TRBV27 to TRBJ1-4; possibly TRBD1 for D (5 bases). V was cut by 4 bases and J by 6 bases, with 21 bases left in between. The CDR3 loop spans 17 amino acids. The germline V gene encodes CDR1 MNHEY and CDR2 SMNVEV (reference sequence). The CDR3 DNA sequence: TGTGCCAGCAGTTCCCAACCCCATTCCGGGGGGGATGAAAAACTGTTTTTT. This gives the protein CASSSQPHSGGDEKLFF.

This clone was seen a single time. V gene TRBV5-4 combines with J gene TRBJ2-1; 12 bases are shared with TRBD2. V gave up 3 bases and J gave up 5 bases; unmatched junction bases: 9. CDR1 and CDR2 from the germline V gene are SGHNT and YYREEE (reference sequence). The CDR3 is 17 residues long. CDR3 protein: CASSSSSGGGPHNEQFF. The CDR3 bases are TGTGCCAGCAGCTCGTCTAGCGGGGGGGGACCCCACAATGAGCAGTTCTTC.

The chain has TRBV2 and TRBJ1-4; the D gene is possibly TRBD1 (6 bases). The length of the CDR3 is 15 residues. The V gene lost 6 bases and the J gene lost 10 bases, with 21 bases spanning the gap. Germline-derived CDR1 and CDR2 are SNHLY and FYNNEI. DNA of the CDR3: TGTGCCAGCAGCCCGGACAGCCGGGAAGGGGGAAAACTGTTTTTT. Protein: CASSPDSREGGKLFF. The whole variable domain, remainder taken from reference TRBV2 and TRBJ1-4, is EPEVTQTPSHQVTQMGQEVILRCVPISNHLYFYWYRQILGQKVEFLVSFYNNEISEKSEIFDDQFSVERPDGSNFTLKIRSTKLEDSAMYFCASSPDSREGGKLFFGSGTQLSVL.

J is TRBJ1-6 and V is TRBV2; D remains unclear. This CDR3 region has 18 residues. In germline, CDR1 is SNHLY, CDR2 FYNNEI. Trimming shortened V by 4 bases and J by 11 bases, and 27 bases separated the two germline ends. CDR3 bases: TGTGCCAGCAGTGTGGCCCGAGGCAAACAAGAGATTTTCGCACCCCTCCACTTT. Amino acid sequence: CASSVARGKQEIFAPLHF.

The V gene is TRBV11-2, the J gene TRBJ1-1; D might be TRBD1 (5 bases). The ends were cut back, 2 bases at V and 1 base at J, with 14 bases in the middle. The germline V gene has CDR1 SGHAT and CDR2 FQNNGV. CDR3 length: 16 amino acids. The CDR3 bases are TGTGCCAGCAGCTTAATCCGGTCCCAGGGGAACACTGAAGCTTTCTTT. This translates into CASSLIRSQGNTEAFF.

The rearrangement links TRBV25-1 to TRBJ1-6; 7 positions match TRBD1. V was clipped by 9 bases and J by 10 bases; unmatched bases: 12. CDR3 length: 14 amino acids. Germline lookup yields CDR1 MGHDK and CDR2 SYGVNS. CDR3 region: CASRNRGKVSPLHF. As DNA, the CDR3 is TGTGCCAGTCGGAACAGGGGTAAAGTCTCACCCCTCCACTTT.

The CDR3 sequence: CAISPRDRDRSPLHF. The DNA of the CDR3 is TGTGCCATCAGCCCCCGGGACAGGGATCGTTCACCCCTCCACTTT. J is TRBJ1-6 and V is TRBV10-3; 9 bases fit TRBD1. With V trimmed by 6 bases and J by 9 bases, 9 bases remained unmatched. CDR3 length: 15 residues. Germline V gene lookup returns CDR1 ENHRY and CDR2 SYGVKD.

This clone was seen just once. The CDR3 loop reads CASSPRRQGSSGNTIYF. As DNA, the CDR3 is TGTGCCAGCAGCCCCCGTCGTCAAGGGAGCTCTGGAAACACCATATATTTT. The V call is TRBV9, the J call TRBJ1-3; D ambiguous. The CDR3 has 17 amino acids. Germline loops: CDR1 SGDLS, CDR2 YYNGEE. V was trimmed by 4 bases and J by 0 bases, leaving 17 bases between them.

The chain is built from TRBV28 and TRBJ2-4; a possible D gene is TRBD1 (6 bases). Germline-derived CDR1 and CDR2 are MDHEN and SYDVKM. Deletions cut 5 bases from V and 5 bases from J, with 19 bases between. The CDR3 is 16 amino acids. CDR3 coding DNA: TGTGCCAGCAGTGCTTCTGAACAGGGAAGCGAAAACATTCAGTACTTC. This sequence encodes CASSASEQGSENIQYF. The variable domain in full, completed from reference TRBV28 and TRBJ2-4, reads DVKVTQSSRYLVKRTGEKVFLECVQDMDHENMFWYRQDPGLGLRLIYFSYDVKMKEKGDIPEGYSVSREKKERFSLILESASTNQTSMYLCASSASEQGSENIQYFGAGTRLSVL.

The chain carries TRBV2 and TRBJ1-2; D remains unclear. The germline V gene encodes CDR1 SNHLY and CDR2 FYNNEI. V was trimmed by 4 bases and J by 3 bases, leaving 12 bases between them. The CDR3 runs to 14 residues. Here the CDR3 reads CASSGIIDYYGYTF. The CDR3 region has the DNA TGTGCCAGCAGTGGAATAATTGACTACTATGGCTACACCTTC.

The chain combines TRBV10-2 with TRBJ2-7; 8 positions match TRBD2. V was clipped by 6 bases and J by 2 bases; unmatched bases: 9. From germline, CDR1 is WSHSY and CDR2 SAAADI. There are 15 residues in the CDR3. The CDR3 region is CASSPGRAVPYEQYF. In DNA, the CDR3 is TGCGCCAGCAGCCCCGGGAGGGCGGTCCCCTACGAGCAGTACTTC.

Here the CDR3 reads CASSFRTRRGGGYEQYF. The CDR3 DNA follows: TGTGCCAGCAGCTTCCGGACACGCAGGGGAGGGGGCTACGAGCAGTACTTC. The rearrangement uses TRBV7-8 and TRBJ2-7; possible D gene TRBD2, 7 bases. V lost 3 bases and J lost 3, with 21 bases in between. CDR1 SGHVS and CDR2 FQNEAQ come from the germline V gene. The CDR3 consists of 17 residues.

The chain joins TRBV6-5 to TRBJ1-1, with TRBD1 matching 8 bases. CDR1 is MNHEY, CDR2 SVGAGI, per germline. With V trimmed by 3 bases and J by 3 bases, 9 bases remained unmatched. This CDR3 contains 16 residues. As DNA, the CDR3 is TGTGCCAGCAGTTATTCGGACAGGGTAAGGGACACTGAAGCTTTCTTT. Encoded protein: CASSYSDRVRDTEAFF.

The CDR3 DNA is TGTGCCAGCAGTTCGGCGGAATATAGCAATCAGCCCCAGCATTTT. Encoded protein: CASSSAEYSNQPQHF. The chain has TRBV28 and TRBJ1-5; no definite D call. This CDR3 is built from 15 residues. V was pared by 4 bases and J by 0 bases, with 10 bases between. Germline V gene sequence: CDR1 MDHEN, CDR2 SYDVKM.

The J gene is TRBJ1-2, the V gene TRBV28; TRBD1 matches 8 bases. V gave up 2 bases and J gave up 8 bases; unmatched junction bases: 10. This CDR3 has 15 residues. Germline V gene lookup returns CDR1 MDHEN and CDR2 SYDVKM. DNA for the CDR3: TGTGCCAGCAGTTTACTCAGGGGGCAGATCTACGGCTACACCTTC. As protein: CASSLLRGQIYGYTF.

This chain uses TRBV6-4 with TRBJ2-1; 12 nucleotides agree with TRBD2. The CDR3 covers 14 residues. The germline gives CDR1 MRHNA, CDR2 SNTAGT. The trim removed 6 bases at V and 8 bases at J, leaving 5 bases unmatched. In DNA form, the CDR3 reads TGTGCCAGCAGCCCTAGCGGGGGGGCTGATGAGCAGTTCTTC. This encodes CASSPSGGADEQFF.

V gene TRBV7-2 combines with J gene TRBJ2-7; D unresolved. Germline V lookup: CDR1 SGHTA, CDR2 FQGNSA. V lost 1 base, J lost 3 bases, and 13 bases lay in between. CDR3 length equals 15 residues. The CDR3 nucleotides read TGTGCCAGCAGCTTAGAACAGCATCCCATCTACGAGCAGTACTTC. It yields the protein CASSLEQHPIYEQYF. Full variable domain (missing parts from reference TRBV7-2 and TRBJ2-7): GAGVSQSPSNKVTEKGKDVELRCDPISGHTALYWYRQSLGQGLEFLIYFQGNSAPDKSGLPSDRFSAERTGGSVSTLTIQRTQQEDSAVYLCASSLEQHPIYEQYFGPGTRLTVT.

V usage is TRBV30 and J usage is TRBJ1-2; 7 bases fit TRBD1. This CDR3 has 15 residues. V lost 4 bases, J lost 5 bases, and 13 bases stayed unmatched. Germline CDR1 is GTSNPN and CDR2 is SVGIG (reference sequence). The CDR3 bases are TGTGCCTGGACAAGGCGACCGGGACAGTTTTATGGCTACACCTTC. Protein: CAWTRRPGQFYGYTF.

V and J are TRBV27 and TRBJ1-5; 8 bases are shared with TRBD1. Germline-derived CDR1 and CDR2 are MNHEY and SMNVEV (reference sequence). J was trimmed by 2 bases and V by 2 bases; bases with no gene match: 8. The CDR3 covers 17 residues. The CDR3 is CASSLRGQGTGNQPQHF. The CDR3 DNA reads as TGTGCCAGCAGTTTACGCGGACAGGGTACGGGCAATCAGCCCCAGCATTTT.

The chain combines TRBV19 with TRBJ1-2; D ambiguous. Germline assignment: CDR1 LNHDA and CDR2 SQIVND (reference sequence). Trimming pared 6 bases from V and 5 bases from J, leaving 7 bases between. The CDR3 loop spans 11 amino acids. The CDR3 loop reads CASSREYGYTF. CDR3 bases: TGTGCCAGTAGCCGGGAGTATGGCTACACCTTC.

This chain uses TRBV6-6 with TRBJ2-1; TRBD1 might be the D (6 bases). The V gene lost 2 bases and the J gene lost 4 bases, with 12 bases spanning the gap. The germline gives CDR1 MNHNY, CDR2 SVGAGI (reference sequence). The CDR3 runs to 15 residues. The CDR3: CASSYDRRNYNEQFF. Here the CDR3 DNA reads TGTGCCAGCAGTTACGACAGGCGGAATTACAATGAGCAGTTCTTC.